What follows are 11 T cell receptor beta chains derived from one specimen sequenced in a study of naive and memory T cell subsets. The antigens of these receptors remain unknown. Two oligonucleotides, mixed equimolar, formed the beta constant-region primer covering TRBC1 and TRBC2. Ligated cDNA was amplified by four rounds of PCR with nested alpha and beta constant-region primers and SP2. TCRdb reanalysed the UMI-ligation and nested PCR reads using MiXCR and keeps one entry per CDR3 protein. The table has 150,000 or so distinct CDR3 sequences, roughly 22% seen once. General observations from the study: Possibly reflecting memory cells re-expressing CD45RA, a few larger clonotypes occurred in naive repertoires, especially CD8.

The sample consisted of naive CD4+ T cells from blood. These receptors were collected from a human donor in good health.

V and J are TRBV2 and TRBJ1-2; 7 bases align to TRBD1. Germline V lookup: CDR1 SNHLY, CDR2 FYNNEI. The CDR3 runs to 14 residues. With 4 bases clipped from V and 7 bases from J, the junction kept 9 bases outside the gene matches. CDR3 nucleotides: TGTGCCAGCAGTGGGGGGACAGCGTCTACTGGCTACACCTTC. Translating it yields CASSGGTASTGYTF.

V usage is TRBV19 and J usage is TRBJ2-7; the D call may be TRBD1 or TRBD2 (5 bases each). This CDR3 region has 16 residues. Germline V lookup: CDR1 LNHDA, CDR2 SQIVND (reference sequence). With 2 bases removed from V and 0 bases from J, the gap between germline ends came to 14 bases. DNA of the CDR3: TGTGCCAGTAGTATACGGCCGGGGCTCTCCTCCTACGAGCAGTACTTC. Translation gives CASSIRPGLSSYEQYF.

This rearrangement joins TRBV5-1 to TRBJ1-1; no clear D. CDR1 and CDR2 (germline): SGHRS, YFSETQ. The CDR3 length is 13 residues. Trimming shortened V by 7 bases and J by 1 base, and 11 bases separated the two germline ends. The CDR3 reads CASSVIRNTEAFF. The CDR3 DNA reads TGCGCCAGCTCCGTTATTAGGAACACTGAAGCTTTCTTT.

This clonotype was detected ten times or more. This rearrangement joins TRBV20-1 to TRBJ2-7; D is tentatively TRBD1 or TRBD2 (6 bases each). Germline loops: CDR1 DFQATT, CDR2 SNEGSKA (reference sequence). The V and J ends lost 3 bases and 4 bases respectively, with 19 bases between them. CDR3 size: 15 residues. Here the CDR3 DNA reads TGCAGTGCTAGTGCCCCGGGGAGGAGGGGGTACGAGCAGTACTTC. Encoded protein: CSASAPGRRGYEQYF.

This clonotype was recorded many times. The CDR3 DNA reads as TGCGCCAGCAGCCAATCTGCGGGAGTGGGGGTTTCGTTTGAGACCCAGCAGTACTTC. Its translation: CASSQSAGVGVSFETQQYF. V is TRBV4-3 and J is TRBJ2-5; TRBD2 matches at 7 bases. Trimming removed 2 bases from V and 11 bases from J; junction bases left unmatched: 26. Germline V gives CDR1 LGHNA, CDR2 YSLEER. This CDR3 contains 19 residues.

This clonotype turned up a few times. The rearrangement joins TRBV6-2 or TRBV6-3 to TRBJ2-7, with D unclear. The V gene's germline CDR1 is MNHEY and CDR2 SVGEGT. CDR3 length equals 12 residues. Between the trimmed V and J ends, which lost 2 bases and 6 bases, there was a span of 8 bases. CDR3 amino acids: CASSYVGREQYF. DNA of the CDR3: TGTGCCAGCAGTTACGTAGGGCGCGAGCAGTACTTC.

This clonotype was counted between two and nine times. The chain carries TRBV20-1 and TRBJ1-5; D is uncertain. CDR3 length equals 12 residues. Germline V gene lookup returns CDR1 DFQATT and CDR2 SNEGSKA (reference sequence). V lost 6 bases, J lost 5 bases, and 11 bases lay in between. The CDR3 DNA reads TGCAGTGCCCTGCCGGACGATCAGCCCCAGCATTTT. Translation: CSALPDDQPQHF.

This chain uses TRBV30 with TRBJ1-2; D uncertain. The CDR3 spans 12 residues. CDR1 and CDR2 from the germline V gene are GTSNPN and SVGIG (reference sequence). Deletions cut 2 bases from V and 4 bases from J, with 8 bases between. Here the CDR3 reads CAWSSVGYGYTF. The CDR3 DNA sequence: TGTGCCTGGAGTAGCGTGGGCTATGGCTACACCTTC.

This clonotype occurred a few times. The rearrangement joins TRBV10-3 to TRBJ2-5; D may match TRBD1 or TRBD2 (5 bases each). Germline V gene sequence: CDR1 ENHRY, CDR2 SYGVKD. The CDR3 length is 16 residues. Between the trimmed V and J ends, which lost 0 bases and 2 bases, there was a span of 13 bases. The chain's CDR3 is CAISESDLGGQETQYF. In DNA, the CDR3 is TGTGCCATCAGTGAGTCCGACCTTGGGGGACAAGAGACCCAGTACTTC.

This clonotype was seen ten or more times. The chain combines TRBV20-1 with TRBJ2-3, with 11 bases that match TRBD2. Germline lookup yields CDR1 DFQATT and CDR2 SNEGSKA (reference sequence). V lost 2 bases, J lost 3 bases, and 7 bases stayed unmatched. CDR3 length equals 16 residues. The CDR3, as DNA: TGCAGTGCTAGACGACCGACTAGCGGGATAACAGATACGCAGTATTTT. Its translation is CSARRPTSGITDTQYF.

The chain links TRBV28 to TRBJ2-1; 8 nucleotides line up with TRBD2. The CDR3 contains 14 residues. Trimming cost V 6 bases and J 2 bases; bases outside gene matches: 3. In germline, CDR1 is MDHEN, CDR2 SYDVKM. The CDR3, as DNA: TGTGCCAGCAGGCTGACTAGCGCCTACAATGAGCAGTTCTTC. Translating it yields CASRLTSAYNEQFF.